Listed here are 21 T cell receptor beta chains from one sample, sequenced in a study of cytomegalovirus exposure and HLA in healthy donors. PCR primers comprised 60 Vbeta and 13 Jbeta primers. Repertoires were generated with immunoSEQ multiplex PCR, while TCRdb's copy carries only in-frame clones and drops some. Of about 140,000 clones in the sample, around 80% were seen once. Input material: PBMCs. The source is a woman aged 40 to 49 in good health and CMV-seronegative.

This chain uses TRBV6-5 with TRBJ1-2; D is uncertain. The germline V and J ends were trimmed by 2 bases and 9 bases, with 7 bases remaining between them. Germline-derived CDR1 and CDR2 are MNHEY and SVGAGI. This CDR3 contains 11 residues. CDR3 amino acids: CASSYGRRYTF. The CDR3 DNA reads as TGTGCCAGCAGTTACGGCAGGCGCTACACCTTC.

Only one count was recorded for this clone. The chain uses TRBV19 and TRBJ1-2; D is uncertain. CDR3 size: 13 residues. Germline values: CDR1 LNHDA, CDR2 SQIVND (reference sequence). V dropped 0 bases and J dropped 5 bases, with 7 bases sitting between them. CDR3 residues: CASSIERGYGYTF. CDR3 DNA sequence: TGTGCCAGTAGTATAGAACGGGGTTATGGCTACACCTTC. Together with reference TRBV19 and TRBJ1-2, the CDR3 gives the full variable domain: DGGITQSPKYLFRKEGQNVTLSCEQNLNHDAMYWYRQDPGQGLRLIYYSQIVNDFQKGDIAEGYSVSREKKESFPLTVTSAQKNPTAFYLCASSIERGYGYTFGSGTRLTVV.

This chain links TRBV7-2 with TRBJ2-7; no reliable D call. Trimming shortened V by 1 base and J by 9 bases, and 13 bases separated the two germline ends. The CDR3 contains 13 residues. From germline, CDR1 is SGHTA and CDR2 FQGNSA. CDR3 coding DNA: TGTGCCAGCAGCTTAGGGGTCAGGAATGGGCAGTACTTC. Residues: CASSLGVRNGQYF.

The chain recombines TRBV7-2 with TRBJ1-6; D call uncertain. This CDR3 region has 15 residues. Trimming removed 2 bases from V and 1 base from J, with 6 bases in between. In germline, CDR1 is SGHTA, CDR2 FQGNSA. The CDR3 coding sequence is TGTGCCAGCAGCTTATTACAGTCCTATAATTCACCCCTCCACTTT. Amino acid sequence: CASSLLQSYNSPLHF.

This clone was picked up many times. The chain has TRBV5-5 and TRBJ1-5; D is unresolved. V lost 4 bases, J lost 3 bases, and 17 bases lay in between. CDR1 and CDR2 from the germline V gene are SGHKS and YYEKEE (reference sequence). There are 16 residues in the CDR3. The CDR3, as DNA: TGTGCCAGCAGCGATCTGTCCGGACTGTTCAATCAGCCCCAGCATTTT. This translates into CASSDLSGLFNQPQHF.

J is TRBJ1-1 and V is TRBV7-9, with D maybe TRBD1 (5 bases). The CDR3 covers 14 residues. V was shortened by 5 bases and J by 0 bases, with 10 bases between the two germline ends. Per germline, CDR1 SEHNR and CDR2 FQNEAQ (reference sequence). The CDR3 DNA is TGTGCCAGCAGCCCGACAGCCATGAACACTGAAGCTTTCTTT. It is translated as CASSPTAMNTEAFF.

On this clone itself: Distinct nucleotide sequences in the sample also encode this CDR3. The genes are TRBV7-3 and TRBJ2-3; TRBD1 matches 10 bases. Germline V gene sequence: CDR1 SGHTA, CDR2 FQGTGA. This CDR3 contains 15 residues. Trimming cost V 1 base and J 3 bases; bases outside gene matches: 1. The DNA of the CDR3 is TGTGCCAGCAGCTTAAGGGGACAGGGGACAGATACGCAGTATTTT. It encodes CASSLRGQGTDTQYF.

This sequence joins TRBV5-6 and TRBJ1-3; D gene ambiguous. The germline CDR1 and CDR2 sequences are SGHDT and YYEEEE. V was cut by 1 base and J by 2 bases, with 13 bases left in between. The CDR3 has 16 residues. This chain's CDR3 is CASSLISGFTGNTIYF. Here the CDR3 DNA reads TGTGCCAGCAGCTTGATTTCAGGATTTACTGGAAACACCATATATTTT. Together with reference TRBV5-6 and TRBJ1-3, the CDR3 gives the full variable domain: DAGVTQSPTHLIKTRGQQVTLRCSPKSGHDTVSWYQQALGQGPQFIFQYYEEEERQRGNFPDRFSGHQFPNYSSELNVNALLLGDSALYLCASSLISGFTGNTIYFGEGSWLTVV.

In this sample, this clone turned up once. This chain joins TRBV10-1 and TRBJ2-3; the D gene is possibly TRBD2 (6 bases). The germline gives CDR1 WNHNN, CDR2 SYGVQD (reference sequence). The CDR3 runs 15 residues. V gave up 3 bases and J gave up 4 bases, with 14 bases separating them. The CDR3 sequence: CASSDGVRGADTQYF. CDR3 DNA sequence: TGCGCCAGCAGTGACGGGGTGCGGGGAGCAGATACGCAGTATTTT.

This clone came up a few times. The CDR3 bases are TGTGCCACCAGCAGAGAAGGACTAGGCGGGGAGACCCAGTACTTC. Translation gives CATSREGLGGETQYF. V and J are TRBV15 and TRBJ2-5, with TRBD2 matching over 7 bases. The CDR3 is made up of 15 amino acids. The V gene end was trimmed by 0 bases and the J gene end by 5 bases; junction bases not matched to a gene: 6. CDR1 and CDR2 (germline): LNHNV, YYDKDF (reference sequence).

Notes on this clone: The junction departs from the called germline gene at one end, perhaps through a read error. The genes are TRBV7-9 and TRBJ2-3; tentatively, D is TRBD2 (6 bases). The CDR3 runs to 11 residues. CDR1 and CDR2 (germline): SEHNR, FQNEAQ (reference sequence). In DNA form, the CDR3 reads TGTGCCAGCAGCTCATGGGGAACGGGGGATTTT. This codes for CASSSWGTGDF.

A few counts support this clone. The rearrangement links TRBV10-1 to TRBJ1-1; TRBD1 agrees at 7 bases. Trimming took 4 bases from V and 0 from J; bases not matched to a gene: 5. This CDR3 comprises 15 residues. Germline CDR1 is WNHNN and CDR2 is SYGVQD (reference sequence). CDR3 amino acids: CASSGRDSLNTEAFF. The DNA of the CDR3 is TGCGCCAGCAGTGGGAGGGACAGTTTGAACACTGAAGCTTTCTTT.

This rearrangement joins TRBV9 to TRBJ2-6, with D uncertain. CDR3 size: 14 residues. Germline V lookup: CDR1 SGDLS, CDR2 YYNGEE. Trimming took off 2 bases at V and 2 bases at J, with 5 bases between the two ends. The DNA for the CDR3 is TGTGCCAGCAGCGTTTATGCTGGGGCCAACGTCCTGACTTTC. This encodes CASSVYAGANVLTF.

The chain carries TRBV5-1 and TRBJ2-5; TRBD1 aligns across 12 bases. The J call may be in error: the DNA end matches TRBJ2-7 better. The CDR3 totals 15 residues. Germline assignment: CDR1 SGHRS and CDR2 YFSETQ. The CDR3 DNA sequence: TGCGCCAGCAGCAGCTCGGGACAGGGGGCTTACGAGCAGTACTTC. This translates into CASSSSGQGAYEQYF.

The chain is built from TRBV10-2 and TRBJ2-1; tentative D call: TRBD2 (6 bases). Looked up from germline, CDR1 is WSHSY and CDR2 is SAAADI. Trimming cost V 7 bases and J 7 bases, with 17 bases left between them. There are 14 residues in the CDR3. Here the CDR3 reads CASKSPSLANEQFF. The CDR3, as DNA: TGCGCCAGCAAGTCCCCCTCCCTAGCGAATGAGCAGTTCTTC.

The chain recombines TRBV11-3 with TRBJ2-5, with TRBD1 matching over 7 bases. The germline gives CDR1 SGHNT, CDR2 YENEEA. The length of the CDR3 is 15 residues. With V trimmed by 4 bases and J by 2 bases, 7 bases remained unmatched. CDR3 coding DNA: TGTGCCAGCAGCTCTGGACAGGATACTCAAGAGACCCAGTACTTC. This encodes CASSSGQDTQETQYF.

This clone was seen more than once but under ten times. V and J are TRBV7-3 and TRBJ2-2, with a weak D call TRBD1 (7 bases). The CDR3 contains 15 residues. Germline V gene data show CDR1 as SGHTA and CDR2 as FQGTGA. V lost 4 bases, J lost 5 bases, and 14 bases lay in between. The CDR3 spells CASSSATGRTGELFF. The CDR3 bases are TGTGCCAGCAGCTCAGCGACAGGGAGGACCGGGGAGCTGTTTTTT.

The J gene is TRBJ1-2, the V gene TRBV5-1, with D tentatively TRBD1 (5 bases). Germline values: CDR1 SGHRS, CDR2 YFSETQ. V was trimmed by 3 bases and J by 5 bases, leaving 8 bases between them. The CDR3 covers 12 residues. The CDR3 DNA reads as TGCGCCAGCAGCTCCGACAGATATGGCTACACCTTC. Protein: CASSSDRYGYTF.

A few counts support this clone. The gene calls are TRBV27 and TRBJ1-3; D gene uncertain. CDR1 is MNHEY and CDR2 is SMNVEV in the germline V gene (reference sequence). The CDR3 sequence is 16 residues long. V lost 5 bases and J lost 0, with 14 bases in between. The CDR3 sequence is CASSLGGAGSGNTIYF. The CDR3 region has the DNA TGTGCCAGCAGTCTCGGAGGAGCCGGCTCTGGAAACACCATATATTTT.

The V and J genes are TRBV11-1 and TRBJ2-5; D not resolved. With the DNA end fitting TRBJ2-7 better, the J assignment may be wrong. The CDR3 spans 12 residues. The germline gives CDR1 SGHAT, CDR2 FQDESV (reference sequence). The CDR3 DNA reads as TGTGCCAGCAGCTTCGTCAACTACGAGCAGTACTTC. Translating gives CASSFVNYEQYF.

The chain recombines TRBV7-6 with TRBJ2-1; tentatively, D is TRBD1 (5 bases). Trimming took off 6 bases at V and 4 bases at J, with 10 bases between the two ends. The CDR3 consists of 13 residues. Germline CDR1 SGHVS, CDR2 FNYEAQ. CDR3 DNA sequence: TGTGCCAGCAGTCTAGACAGATACAATGAGCAGTTCTTC. Its translation is CASSLDRYNEQFF.